Here is one TCR beta chain with its context. Over chemoradiotherapy, repertoires were sampled more than once. The sample belongs to a study of chemoradiotherapy in HPV16-positive cancers. Overall study context: Two HPV16-positive patients' cells yielded candidate HPV-specific clones and common motifs.

TCRdb's copy holds only in-frame clones and misses some; the assay was immunoSEQ multiplex PCR. The table has 12,000 or so clones, roughly 90% seen once. The CDR3 length is 14 residues. The V end was cut by 2 bases, the J end by 5 bases, with 12 bases between. The germline V gene encodes CDR1 SGHAT and CDR2 FQNNGV. Specimen: blood, collected from a patient who underwent chemoradiotherapy. The clonotype comes from a human donor with HPV-associated anogenital cancer. V and J are TRBV11-2 and TRBJ1-2; a possible D gene is TRBD1 (5 bases). CDR3 region: CASSLRHRIYGYTF. The CDR3 DNA reads TGTGCCAGCAGCTTACGGCACAGGATATATGGCTACACCTTC.